These T cell receptor beta chains were read from a single sample in a study of identical twins. From the 5' RACE reads, TCRdb called clonotypes with MiXCR, one entry per CDR3 protein. The sample lists approximately 630,000 distinct CDR3 sequences; roughly 6.6% were seen once. These data were also filed under a second study, of yellow fever vaccine responses in identical twins.

Sequenced material: PBMCs. The source of these receptors is a woman between 18 and 29 years old in good health. Each CDR3 is given with its conserved first and last residue. The D gene is left open where the match is weak. Some rows mark clone size as missing; the rest say once, few, many or name a class of expanded clone.

>NA|NA|TRBV28|TRBJ2-7
CASTRGDRYSYEQYF
TGTGCCAGCACCAGGGGGGACCGATACTCCTACGAGCAGTACTTC
>many|NA|TRBV5-1|TRBJ2-1
CASSETPGDPAYNEQFF
TGCGCCAGCAGCGAAACCCCAGGGGACCCCGCCTACAATGAGCAGTTCTTC
>few|NA|TRBV28|TRBJ1-6
CASSLSQGSYNSPLHF
TGTGCCAGCAGTTTAAGCCAGGGGAGTTATAATTCACCCCTCCACTTT
>NA|NA|TRBV5-5|TRBJ2-2
CASSLGKTGELFF
TGTGCCAGCAGCTTAGGGAAAACCGGGGAGCTGTTTTTT
>NA|NA|TRBV21-1|TRBJ2-2
CASSKITGGDTGELFF
TGTGCCAGCAGCAAAATAACAGGGGGAGACACCGGGGAGCTGTTTTTT
>NA|TRBD2|TRBV6-2/TRBV6-3|TRBJ2-1
CASSLSGRRSYNEQFF
TGTGCCAGCAGTCTTAGCGGGAGAAGATCCTACAATGAGCAGTTCTTC
>many|TRBD2|TRBV2|TRBJ2-1
CASTKREKRGGSYNEQFF
TGTGCCAGCACAAAGCGGGAGAAACGGGGTGGCTCCTACAATGAGCAGTTCTTC
>many|TRBD2|TRBV5-6|TRBJ2-1
CASNELAGVYNEQFF
TGTGCCAGCAACGAACTAGCGGGAGTTTACAATGAGCAGTTCTTC
>NA|NA|TRBV4-1|TRBJ1-2
CASSPPGRGFNSGYTF
TGCGCCAGCAGCCCCCCAGGCCGGGGGTTTAATTCGGGCTACACCTTC
>few|NA|TRBV29-1|TRBJ2-3
CSVDRPSTDTQYF
TGCAGCGTTGACAGGCCTAGCACAGATACGCAGTATTTT
>NA|TRBD2|TRBV5-1|TRBJ2-5
CASSSGTSGRETQYF
TGCGCCAGCAGCTCCGGGACTAGCGGGAGAGAGACCCAGTACTTC
>few|TRBD1|TRBV5-8|TRBJ2-5
CASSHHRGKRETQYF
TGTGCCAGCAGCCACCACAGGGGAAAGCGCGAGACCCAGTACTTC
>few|NA|TRBV5-1|TRBJ2-7
CASSLMQGSYEQYF
TGCGCCAGCAGCTTGATGCAGGGAAGCTACGAGCAGTACTTC
>NA|TRBD1|TRBV5-1|TRBJ1-1
CASSPGTGDSEAFF
TGCGCCAGTAGTCCCGGGACAGGGGATAGTGAAGCTTTCTTT
>NA|NA|TRBV18|TRBJ1-1
CASSAGTPYEAFF
TGTGCCAGCTCTGCGGGGACCCCCTATGAAGCTTTCTTT
>many|TRBD2|TRBV5-1|TRBJ2-1
CASSPGLAGDNEQFF
TGTGCCAGCAGTCCGGGACTAGCGGGAGACAATGAGCAGTTCTTC
>few|TRBD1|TRBV6-5|TRBJ2-5
CASSYRGTGAVQETQYF
TGTGCCAGCAGTTACAGAGGGACAGGGGCCGTCCAAGAGACCCAGTACTTC
>few|TRBD1|TRBV15|TRBJ2-4
CATSRATGGSLAKNIQYF
TGTGCCACCAGCAGAGCTACAGGGGGATCCTTAGCCAAAAACATTCAGTACTTC